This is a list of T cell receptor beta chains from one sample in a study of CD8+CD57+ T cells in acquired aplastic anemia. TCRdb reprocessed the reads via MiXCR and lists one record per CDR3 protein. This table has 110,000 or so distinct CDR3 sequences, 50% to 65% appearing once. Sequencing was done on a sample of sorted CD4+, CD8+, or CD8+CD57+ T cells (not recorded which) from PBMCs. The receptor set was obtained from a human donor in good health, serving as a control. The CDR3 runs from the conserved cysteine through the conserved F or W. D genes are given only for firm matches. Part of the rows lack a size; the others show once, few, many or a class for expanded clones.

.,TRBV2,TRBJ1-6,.,CAISRFNNSPLHF,TGTGCCATCAGTCGATTTAATAATTCACCCCTCCACTTT
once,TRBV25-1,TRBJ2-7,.,CASSDVGSNSYEQYF,TGTGCCAGCAGTGACGTTGGCAGCAATTCCTACGAGCAGTACTTC
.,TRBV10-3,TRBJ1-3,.,CAISKGPGNTIYF,TGTGCCATCAGTAAGGGGCCTGGAAACACCATATATTTT
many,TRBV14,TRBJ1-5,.,CASSQDVASDQPQHF,TGTGCCAGCAGCCAAGATGTAGCGTCCGATCAGCCCCAGCATTTT
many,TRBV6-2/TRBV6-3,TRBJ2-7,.,CASSYGGNYEQYF,TGTGCCAGCAGTTACGGGGGGAACTACGAGCAGTACTTC
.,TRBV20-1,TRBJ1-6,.,CSATVYNSPLHF,TGCAGTGCTACTGTCTATAATTCACCCCTCCACTTT
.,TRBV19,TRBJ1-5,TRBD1,CASRWTGGNQPQHF,TGTGCCAGTAGATGGACAGGGGGCAATCAGCCCCAGCATTTT
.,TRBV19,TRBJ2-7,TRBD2,CASSIKTSGYEQYF,TGTGCCAGTAGTATCAAGACTAGCGGCTACGAGCAGTACTTC
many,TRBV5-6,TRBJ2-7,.,CASSRRDSGPYEQYF,TGTGCCAGCAGCAGGAGGGATTCTGGACCCTACGAGCAGTACTTC
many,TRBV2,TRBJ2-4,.,CASSDLVDLSKNIQYF,TGTGCCAGCAGTGATCTAGTGGATCTCTCCAAAAACATTCAGTACTTC
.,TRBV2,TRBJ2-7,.,CASAQQEKGEQYF,TGTGCCAGCGCACAACAGGAGAAAGGAGAGCAGTACTTC
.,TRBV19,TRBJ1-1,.,CASRIANTEAFF,TGTGCCAGTCGAATCGCCAACACTGAAGCTTTCTTT
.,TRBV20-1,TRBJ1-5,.,CSAQTFGRINSNQPQHF,TGCAGTGCTCAGACGTTTGGCCGGATTAATAGCAATCAGCCCCAGCATTTT
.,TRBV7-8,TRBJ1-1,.,CASSLGSGGTEAFF,TGTGCCAGCAGCTTAGGGAGCGGAGGCACTGAAGCTTTCTTT
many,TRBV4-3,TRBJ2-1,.,CASSQGGSYNEQFF,TGCGCCAGCAGCCAAGGAGGGTCCTACAATGAGCAGTTCTTC
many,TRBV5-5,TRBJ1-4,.,CASSSTDEKLFF,TGTGCCAGCAGCTCGACGGATGAAAAACTGTTTTTT
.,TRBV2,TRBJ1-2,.,CASSGEQGGSYTF,TGTGCCAGCAGTGGCGAACAGGGTGGAAGCTACACCTTC
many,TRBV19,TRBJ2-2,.,CATSSLITNTGELFF,TGTGCCACCTCATCACTCATCACGAACACCGGGGAGCTGTTTTTT
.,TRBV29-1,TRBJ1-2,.,CSVDSGINGYTF,TGCAGCGTTGACTCGGGGATAAATGGCTACACCTTC
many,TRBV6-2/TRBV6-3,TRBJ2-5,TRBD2,CASSYALADGETQYF,TGTGCCAGCAGTTACGCACTAGCGGATGGGGAGACCCAGTACTTC
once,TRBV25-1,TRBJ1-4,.,CASSDGGVTNEKLFF,TGTGCCAGCAGTGACGGAGGAGTAACTAATGAAAAACTGTTTTTT
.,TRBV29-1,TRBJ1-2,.,CSAEDPDRYGYTF,TGCAGCGCTGAAGATCCTGACAGATATGGCTACACCTTC
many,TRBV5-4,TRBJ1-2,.,CASSFPGSDLTYDGYTF,TGTGCCAGCAGCTTCCCCGGGTCAGACCTCACCTATGATGGCTACACCTTC
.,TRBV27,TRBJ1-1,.,CASSPRQNTEAFF,TGTGCCAGCAGTCCCCGACAGAACACTGAAGCTTTCTTT
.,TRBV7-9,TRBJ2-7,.,CASRSLVSEQYF,TGTGCCAGCAGGTCTTTAGTCTCCGAGCAGTACTTC
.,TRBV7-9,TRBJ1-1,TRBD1,CASSFSRDRDTEAFF,TGTGCCAGCAGCTTTTCCCGGGACAGGGACACTGAAGCTTTCTTT
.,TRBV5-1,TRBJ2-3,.,CASSLEGGPDTQYF,TGCGCCAGCAGCTTGGAGGGGGGCCCAGATACGCAGTATTTT
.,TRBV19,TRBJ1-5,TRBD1,CASTDRGNQPQHF,TGTGCCAGTACCGACAGGGGCAATCAGCCCCAGCATTTT
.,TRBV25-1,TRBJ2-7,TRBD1,CASSEGTGLYEQYF,TGTGCCAGCAGTGAGGGGACAGGGCTCTACGAGCAGTACTTC
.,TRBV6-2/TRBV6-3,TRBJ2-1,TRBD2,CASSYSRGGQLNEQFF,TGTGCCAGCAGTTACTCCCGGGGGGGGCAGTTAAATGAGCAGTTCTTC
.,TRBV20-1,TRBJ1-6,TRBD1,CSALASGQGNSPLHF,TGCAGTGCCCTGGCATCGGGACAGGGTAATTCACCCCTCCACTTT
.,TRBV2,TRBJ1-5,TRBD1,CASSLTGTSNQPQHF,TGTGCCAGCAGTCTGACAGGGACGTCGAATCAGCCCCAGCATTTT
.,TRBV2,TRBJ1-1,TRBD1,CASSGGTGGDTEAFF,TGTGCCAGCAGTGGAGGGACAGGGGGTGATACTGAAGCTTTCTTT
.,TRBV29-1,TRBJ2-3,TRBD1,CSVATRDRVDTQYF,TGCAGCGTCGCTACCCGGGACAGGGTCGATACGCAGTATTTT
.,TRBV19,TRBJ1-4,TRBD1,CARSIFGQGREKLFF,TGTGCCAGAAGTATATTTGGACAGGGGAGGGAAAAACTGTTTTTT
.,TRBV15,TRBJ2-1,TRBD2,CATSSDPGTSYNEQFF,TGTGCCACCAGCAGCGACCCCGGGACTAGCTACAATGAGCAGTTCTTC
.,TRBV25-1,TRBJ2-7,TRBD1,CASSYSGTGNTGELYF,TGTGCCAGCAGTTACTCTGGGACAGGGAACACCGGGGAGCTGTACTTC
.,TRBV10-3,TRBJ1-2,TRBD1,CAISESGQLYGYTF,TGTGCCATCAGTGAGTCGGGACAGCTCTATGGCTACACCTTC
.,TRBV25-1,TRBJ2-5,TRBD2,CASSQGPGGETQYF,TGTGCCAGCAGCCAAGGGCCGGGGGGAGAGACCCAGTACTTC
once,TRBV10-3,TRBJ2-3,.,CAISGGNTDTQYF,TGTGCCATCAGTGGGGGTAACACAGATACGCAGTATTTT
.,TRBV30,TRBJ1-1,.,CAWSVPGGNTEAFF,TGTGCCTGGAGCGTACCCGGGGGGAACACTGAAGCTTTCTTT
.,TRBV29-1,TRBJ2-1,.,CSVYGSGEQFF,TGCAGCGTATACGGGTCCGGTGAGCAGTTCTTC
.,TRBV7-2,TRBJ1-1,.,CASAEYTEAFF,TGTGCCAGCGCCGAATACACTGAAGCTTTCTTT
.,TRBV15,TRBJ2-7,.,CATSRGYEQYF,TGTGCCACCAGCAGAGGCTACGAGCAGTATTTC
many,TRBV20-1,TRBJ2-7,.,CSARGGAAGYEQYF,TGCAGTGCTAGGGGGGGAGCGGCGGGTTACGAGCAGTACTTC
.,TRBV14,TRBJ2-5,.,CASSQNSQETQYF,TGTGCCAGCAGCCAGAACAGTCAAGAGACCCAGTACTTC
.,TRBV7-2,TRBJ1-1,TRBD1,CASSLVFGTANTEAFF,TGTGCCAGCAGCTTAGTGTTTGGGACAGCGAACACTGAAGCTTTCTTT
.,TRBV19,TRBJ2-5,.,CASPGRGRETQYF,TGTGCCAGTCCTGGCAGGGGACGAGAGACCCAGTACTTC
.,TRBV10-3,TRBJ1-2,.,CAISESGGVGYGYTF,TGTGCCATCAGTGAGTCCGGGGGAGTCGGCTATGGCTACACCTTC
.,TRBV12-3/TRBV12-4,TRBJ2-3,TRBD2,CVTGTSGRTDTQYF,TGTGTTACAGGGACTAGCGGGAGAACAGATACGCAGTATTTT
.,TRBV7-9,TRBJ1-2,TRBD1,CTSSSSRDRGGYTF,TGTACCAGCAGCTCTAGCCGGGACAGGGGTGGCTACACCTTC
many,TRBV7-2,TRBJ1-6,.,CASSSGGGYYNSPLHF,TGTGCCAGCAGCTCTGGGGGGGGTTACTATAATTCACCCCTCCACTTT
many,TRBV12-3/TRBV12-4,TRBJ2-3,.,CASTFPRQGGLGADTQYF,TGTGCCAGCACCTTTCCACGGCAGGGAGGTTTAGGTGCAGATACGCAGTATTTT
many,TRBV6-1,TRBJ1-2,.,CASSPSGGPYGYTF,TGTGCCAGCAGCCCGTCGGGGGGCCCCTATGGCTACACCTTC
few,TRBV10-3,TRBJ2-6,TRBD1,CAISRGTAGANVLTF,TGTGCCATCAGTCGAGGGACAGCTGGGGCCAACGTCCTGACTTTC
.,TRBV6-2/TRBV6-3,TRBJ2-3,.,CASTPGRDTQYF,TGTGCCAGCACCCCGGGACGAGATACGCAGTATTTT
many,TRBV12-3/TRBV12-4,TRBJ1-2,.,CASSLEGNRNYGYTF,TGTGCCAGCAGTTTAGAGGGCAACCGGAACTATGGCTACACCTTC